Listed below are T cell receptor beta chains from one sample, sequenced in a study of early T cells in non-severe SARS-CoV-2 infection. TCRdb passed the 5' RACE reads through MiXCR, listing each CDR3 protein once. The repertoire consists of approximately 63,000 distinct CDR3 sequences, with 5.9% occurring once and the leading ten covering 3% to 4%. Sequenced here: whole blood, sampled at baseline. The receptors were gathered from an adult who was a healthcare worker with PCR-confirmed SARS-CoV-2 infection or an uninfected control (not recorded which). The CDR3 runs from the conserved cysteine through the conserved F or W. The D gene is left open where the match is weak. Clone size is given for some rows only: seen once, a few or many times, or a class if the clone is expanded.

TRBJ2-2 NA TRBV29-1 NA TGCAGCGTTGATAAGACGGGGGGCATCACCGGGGAGCTGTTTTTT CSVDKTGGITGELFF
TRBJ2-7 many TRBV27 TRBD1 TGTGCCAGCAGTTTCACGAGTAAGGGGGCTCTCTACGAGCAGTACTTC CASSFTSKGALYEQYF
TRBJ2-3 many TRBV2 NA TGTGCCAGCAGTTCCCTCCCCACTAGCACAGATACGCAGTATTTT CASSSLPTSTDTQYF
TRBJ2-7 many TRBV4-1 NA TGCGCCAGCAGCCTTGAGGCAGGGTCCGAGCAGTACTTC CASSLEAGSEQYF
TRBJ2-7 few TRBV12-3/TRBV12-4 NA TGTGCCAGCAGTCCCGTGGGGGGTTACGAGCAGTACTTC CASSPVGGYEQYF
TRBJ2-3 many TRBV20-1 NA TGCAGTGCTCCTGGTGGCACAGATACGCAGTATTTT CSAPGGTDTQYF
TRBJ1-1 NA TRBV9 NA TGTGCCAGCTCCGGCCAGGAAATGAACACTGAAGCTTTCTTT CASSGQEMNTEAFF
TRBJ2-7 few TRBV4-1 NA TGCGCCAGCAGCCAAGAACATCAGGCCTACGAGCAGTACTTC CASSQEHQAYEQYF
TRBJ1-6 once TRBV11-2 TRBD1 TGTCCCAGCAGCCCCCGTCGGACCGGGACAGGGAATTCACCCCTCCACTTT CPSSPRRTGTGNSPLHF
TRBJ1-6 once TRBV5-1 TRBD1 TGCGCCAGCAGCCTTGGACAGGGGAGTTCACCCCTCCACTTT CASSLGQGSSPLHF
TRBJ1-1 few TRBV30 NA TGTGCCTGGAACAGGGTCATTGAAGCTTTCTTT CAWNRVIEAFF